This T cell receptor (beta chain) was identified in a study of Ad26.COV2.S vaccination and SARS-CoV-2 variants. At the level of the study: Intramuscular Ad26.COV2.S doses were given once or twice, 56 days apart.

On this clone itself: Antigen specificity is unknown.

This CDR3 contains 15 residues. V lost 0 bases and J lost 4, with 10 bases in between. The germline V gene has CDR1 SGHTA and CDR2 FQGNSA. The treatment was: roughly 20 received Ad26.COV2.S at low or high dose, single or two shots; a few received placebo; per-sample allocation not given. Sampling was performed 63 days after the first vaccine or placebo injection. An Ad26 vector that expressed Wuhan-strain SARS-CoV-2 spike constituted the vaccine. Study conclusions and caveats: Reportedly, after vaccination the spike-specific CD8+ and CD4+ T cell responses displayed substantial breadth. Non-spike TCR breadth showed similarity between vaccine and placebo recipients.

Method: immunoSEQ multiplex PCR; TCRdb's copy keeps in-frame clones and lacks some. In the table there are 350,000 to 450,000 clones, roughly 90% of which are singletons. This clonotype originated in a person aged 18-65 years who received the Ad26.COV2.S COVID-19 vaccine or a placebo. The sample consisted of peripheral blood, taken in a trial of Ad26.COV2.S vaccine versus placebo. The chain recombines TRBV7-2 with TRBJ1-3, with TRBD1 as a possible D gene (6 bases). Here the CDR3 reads CASSLAWGPGNTIYF. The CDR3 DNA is TGTGCCAGCAGCTTAGCGTGGGGGCCCGGAAACACCATATATTTT. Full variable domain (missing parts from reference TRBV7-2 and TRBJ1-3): GAGVSQSPSNKVTEKGKDVELRCDPISGHTALYWYRQSLGQGLEFLIYFQGNSAPDKSGLPSDRFSAERTGGSVSTLTIQRTQQEDSAVYLCASSLAWGPGNTIYFGEGSWLTVV.